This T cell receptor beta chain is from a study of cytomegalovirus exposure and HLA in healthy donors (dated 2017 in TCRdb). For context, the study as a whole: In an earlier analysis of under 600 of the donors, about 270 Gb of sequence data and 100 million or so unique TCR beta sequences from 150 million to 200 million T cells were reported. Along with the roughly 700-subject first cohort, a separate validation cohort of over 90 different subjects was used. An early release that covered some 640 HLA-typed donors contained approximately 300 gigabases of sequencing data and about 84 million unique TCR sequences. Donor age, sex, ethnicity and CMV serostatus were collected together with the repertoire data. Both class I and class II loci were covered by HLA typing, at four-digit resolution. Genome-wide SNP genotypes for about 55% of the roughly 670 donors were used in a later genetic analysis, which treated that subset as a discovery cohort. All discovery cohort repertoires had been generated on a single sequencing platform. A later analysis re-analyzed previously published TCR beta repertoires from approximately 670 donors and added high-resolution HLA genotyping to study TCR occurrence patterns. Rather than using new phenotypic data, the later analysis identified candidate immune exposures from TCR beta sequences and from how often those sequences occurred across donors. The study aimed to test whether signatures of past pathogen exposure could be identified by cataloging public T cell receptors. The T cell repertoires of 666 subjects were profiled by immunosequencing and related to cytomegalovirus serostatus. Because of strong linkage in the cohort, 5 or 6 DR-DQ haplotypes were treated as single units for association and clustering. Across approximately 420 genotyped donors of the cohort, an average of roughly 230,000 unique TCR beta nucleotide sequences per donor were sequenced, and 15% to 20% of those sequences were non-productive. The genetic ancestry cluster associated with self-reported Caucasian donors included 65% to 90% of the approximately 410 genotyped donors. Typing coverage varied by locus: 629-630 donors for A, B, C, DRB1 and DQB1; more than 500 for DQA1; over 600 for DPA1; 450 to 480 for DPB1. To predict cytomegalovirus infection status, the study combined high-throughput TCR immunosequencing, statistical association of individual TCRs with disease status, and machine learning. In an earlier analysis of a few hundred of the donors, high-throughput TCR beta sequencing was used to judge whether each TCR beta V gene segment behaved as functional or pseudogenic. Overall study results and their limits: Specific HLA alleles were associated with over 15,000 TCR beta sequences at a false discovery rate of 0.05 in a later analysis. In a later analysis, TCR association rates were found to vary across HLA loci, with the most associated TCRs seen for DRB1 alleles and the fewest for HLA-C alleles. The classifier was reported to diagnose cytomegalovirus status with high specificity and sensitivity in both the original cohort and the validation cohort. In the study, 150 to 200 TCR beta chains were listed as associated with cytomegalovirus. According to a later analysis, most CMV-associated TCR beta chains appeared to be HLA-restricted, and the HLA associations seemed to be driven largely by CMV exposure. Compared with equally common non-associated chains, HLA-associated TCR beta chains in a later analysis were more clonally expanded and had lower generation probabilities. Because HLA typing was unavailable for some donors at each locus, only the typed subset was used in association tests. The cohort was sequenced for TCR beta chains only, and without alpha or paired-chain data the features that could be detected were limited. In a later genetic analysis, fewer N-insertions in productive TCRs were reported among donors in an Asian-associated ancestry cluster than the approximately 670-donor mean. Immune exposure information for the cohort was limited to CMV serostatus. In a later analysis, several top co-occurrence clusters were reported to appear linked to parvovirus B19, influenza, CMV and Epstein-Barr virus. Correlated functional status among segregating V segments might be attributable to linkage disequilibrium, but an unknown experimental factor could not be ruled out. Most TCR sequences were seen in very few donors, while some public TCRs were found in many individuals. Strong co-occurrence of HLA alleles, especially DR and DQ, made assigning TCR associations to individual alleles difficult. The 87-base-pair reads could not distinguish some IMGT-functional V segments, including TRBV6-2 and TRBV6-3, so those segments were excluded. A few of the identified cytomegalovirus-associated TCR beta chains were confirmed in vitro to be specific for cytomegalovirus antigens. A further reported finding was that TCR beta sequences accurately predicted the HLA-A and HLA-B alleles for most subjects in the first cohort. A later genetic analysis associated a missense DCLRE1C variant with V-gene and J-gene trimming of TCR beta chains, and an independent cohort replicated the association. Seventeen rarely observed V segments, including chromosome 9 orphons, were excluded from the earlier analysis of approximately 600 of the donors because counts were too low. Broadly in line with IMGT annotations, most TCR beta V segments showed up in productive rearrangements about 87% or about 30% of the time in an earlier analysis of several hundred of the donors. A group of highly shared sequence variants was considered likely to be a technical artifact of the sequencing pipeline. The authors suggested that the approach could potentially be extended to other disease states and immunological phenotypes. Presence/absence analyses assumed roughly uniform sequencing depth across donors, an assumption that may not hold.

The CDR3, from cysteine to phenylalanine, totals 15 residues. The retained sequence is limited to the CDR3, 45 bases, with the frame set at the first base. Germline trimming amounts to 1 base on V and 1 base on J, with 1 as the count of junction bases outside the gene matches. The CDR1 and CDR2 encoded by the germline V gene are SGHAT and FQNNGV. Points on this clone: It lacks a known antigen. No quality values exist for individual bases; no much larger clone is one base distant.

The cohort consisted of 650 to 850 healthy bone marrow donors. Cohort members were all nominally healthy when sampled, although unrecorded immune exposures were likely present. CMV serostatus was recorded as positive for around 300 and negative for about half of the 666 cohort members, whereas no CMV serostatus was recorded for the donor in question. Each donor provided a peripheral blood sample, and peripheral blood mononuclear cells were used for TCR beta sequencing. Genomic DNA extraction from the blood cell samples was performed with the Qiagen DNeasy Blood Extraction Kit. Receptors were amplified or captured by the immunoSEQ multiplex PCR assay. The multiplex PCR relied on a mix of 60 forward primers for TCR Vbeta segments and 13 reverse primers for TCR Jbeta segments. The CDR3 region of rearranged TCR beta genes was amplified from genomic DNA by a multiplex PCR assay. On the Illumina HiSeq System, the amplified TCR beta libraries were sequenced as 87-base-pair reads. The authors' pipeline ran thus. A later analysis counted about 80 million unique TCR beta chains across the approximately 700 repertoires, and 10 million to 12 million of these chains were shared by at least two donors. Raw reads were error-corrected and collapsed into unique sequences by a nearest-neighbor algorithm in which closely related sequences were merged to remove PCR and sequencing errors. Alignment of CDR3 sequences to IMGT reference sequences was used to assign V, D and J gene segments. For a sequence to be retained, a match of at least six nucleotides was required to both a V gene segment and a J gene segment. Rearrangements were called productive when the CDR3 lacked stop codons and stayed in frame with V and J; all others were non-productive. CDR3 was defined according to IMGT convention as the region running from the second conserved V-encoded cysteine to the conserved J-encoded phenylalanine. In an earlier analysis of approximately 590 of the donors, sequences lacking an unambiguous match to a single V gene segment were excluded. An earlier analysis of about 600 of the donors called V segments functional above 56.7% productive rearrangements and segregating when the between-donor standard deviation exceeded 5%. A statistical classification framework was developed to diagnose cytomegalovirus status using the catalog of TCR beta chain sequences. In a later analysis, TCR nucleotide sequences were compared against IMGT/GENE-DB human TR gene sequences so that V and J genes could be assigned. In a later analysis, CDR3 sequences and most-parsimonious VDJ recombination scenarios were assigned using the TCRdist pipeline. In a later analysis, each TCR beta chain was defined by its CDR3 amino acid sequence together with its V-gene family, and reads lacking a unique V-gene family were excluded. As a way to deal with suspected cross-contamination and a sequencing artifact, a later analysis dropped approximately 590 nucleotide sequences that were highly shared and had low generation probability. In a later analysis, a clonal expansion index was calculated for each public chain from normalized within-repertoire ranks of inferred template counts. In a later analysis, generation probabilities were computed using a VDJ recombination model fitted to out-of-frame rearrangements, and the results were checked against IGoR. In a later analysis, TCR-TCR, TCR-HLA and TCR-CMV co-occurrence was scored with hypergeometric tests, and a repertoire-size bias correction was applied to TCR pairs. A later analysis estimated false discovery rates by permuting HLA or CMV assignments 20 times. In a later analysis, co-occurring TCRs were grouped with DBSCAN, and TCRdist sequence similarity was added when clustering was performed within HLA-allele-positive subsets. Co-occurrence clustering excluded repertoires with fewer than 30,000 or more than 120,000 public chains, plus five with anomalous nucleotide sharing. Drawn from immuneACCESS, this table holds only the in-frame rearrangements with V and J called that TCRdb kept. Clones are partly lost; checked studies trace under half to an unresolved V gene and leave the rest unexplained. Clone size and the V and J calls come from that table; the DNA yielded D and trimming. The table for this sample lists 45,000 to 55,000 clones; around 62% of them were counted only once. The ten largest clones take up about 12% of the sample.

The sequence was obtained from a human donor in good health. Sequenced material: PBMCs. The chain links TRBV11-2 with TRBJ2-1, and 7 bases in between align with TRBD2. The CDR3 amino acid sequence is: CASSLAGGSYNEQFF. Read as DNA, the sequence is TGTGCCAGCAGCTTAGCGGGGGGTTCCTACAATGAGCAGTTCTTC.